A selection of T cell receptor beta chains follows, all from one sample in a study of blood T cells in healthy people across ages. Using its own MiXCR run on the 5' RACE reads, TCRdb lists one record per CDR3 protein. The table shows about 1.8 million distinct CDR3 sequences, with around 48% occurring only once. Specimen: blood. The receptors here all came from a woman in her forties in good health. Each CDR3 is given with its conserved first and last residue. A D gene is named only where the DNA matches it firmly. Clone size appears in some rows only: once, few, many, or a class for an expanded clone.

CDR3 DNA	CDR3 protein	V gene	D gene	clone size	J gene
TGCGCCAGCAGCCAAGATACCCCAAGCAGAAGCTCCTACAATGAGCAGTTCTTC	CASSQDTPSRSSYNEQFF	TRBV4-3	.	.	TRBJ2-1
TGTGCCAGCAGCTTTGGAGGTTTTGAAGAGACCCAGTACTTC	CASSFGGFEETQYF	TRBV7-2	.	few	TRBJ2-5
TGTGCCAGCAGCACCCAGCGCGGCAATCAGCCCCAGCATTTT	CASSTQRGNQPQHF	TRBV6-6	.	.	TRBJ1-5
TGTGCCAGCAGCCTACCGGGACAGGGGTCAGCCCGAACTAATGAAAAACTGTTTTTT	CASSLPGQGSARTNEKLFF	TRBV7-9	TRBD1	once	TRBJ1-4
TGTGCCAGCAGTTACCGGGCGGGGGGACGCACAGATACGCGGTATTTT	CASSYRAGGRTDTRYF	TRBV6-2/TRBV6-3	TRBD2	.	TRBJ2-3
TGCAGCGTTGAAGGGGCGGACGGGATCCATACGCAGTATTTT	CSVEGADGIHTQYF	TRBV29-1	.	.	TRBJ2-3
TGTGCCATCAGTGACAGCGCCCTAGAGACCCAGTACTTC	CAISDSALETQYF	TRBV10-3	.	few	TRBJ2-5
TGTGCCAGCAGCTTAAGGCGGGTTAGCACAGATACGCAGTATTTT	CASSLRRVSTDTQYF	TRBV7-2	.	.	TRBJ2-3
TGTGCCAGCAGCTTACTCGTCAGGGAAGCTAACTGTGGCTACACCTTC	CASSLLVREANCGYTF	TRBV7-9	.	once	TRBJ1-2
TGCGCCAGCAGCTTGGTGCGGAACGAGCAGTACTTC	CASSLVRNEQYF	TRBV5-1	.	few	TRBJ2-7
TGTGCCAGCAGCGACACCGGGACAGCTAAAAACATTCAGTACTTC	CASSDTGTAKNIQYF	TRBV5-6	TRBD1	few	TRBJ2-4
TGTGCCACCAGCCACCAAGGGGGAACCTACAATGAGCAGTTCTTC	CATSHQGGTYNEQFF	TRBV6-6	.	.	TRBJ2-1
TGCGCCAGCAGCCAAGATTACGGGGCACCCCATCAGCCCCAGCATTTT	CASSQDYGAPHQPQHF	TRBV4-1	.	few	TRBJ1-5
TGTGCCAGCAGTTACTCGTTGGGGGGCCGTGAGACCCAGTACTTC	CASSYSLGGRETQYF	TRBV6-2/TRBV6-3	.	.	TRBJ2-5
TGTGCCAGCAGTTTAGCTTCGGGGGCGCCCAAAAACATTCAGTACTTC	CASSLASGAPKNIQYF	TRBV12-3/TRBV12-4	.	.	TRBJ2-4
TGCAGTGCGACGCCACAGGGGGCAGGAGGGTCACCCCTCCACTTT	CSATPQGAGGSPLHF	TRBV20-1	TRBD1	.	TRBJ1-6
TGCGCCAGCAGCCTCCTCCCCCAGGGGAACATCCTCTACGAGCAGTACTTC	CASSLLPQGNILYEQYF	TRBV4-1	.	.	TRBJ2-7
TGTGCCAGTAGTGGAGACAGAAAACTAGCCAAAAACATTCAGTACTTC	CASSGDRKLAKNIQYF	TRBV19	.	.	TRBJ2-4
TGTGCCAGCAGCTTAACCCAGGGCACAGATACGCAGTATTTT	CASSLTQGTDTQYF	TRBV5-1	.	many	TRBJ2-3
TGTGCCAGCAGCGCGGGACAGATTAATTCACCCCTCCACTTT	CASSAGQINSPLHF	TRBV5-5	TRBD1	.	TRBJ1-6
TGCAGTGTTCCTCAGGGAAACTATGGCTACACCTTC	CSVPQGNYGYTF	TRBV20-1	.	few	TRBJ1-2
TGTGCCAGCAGCCCGAGGGGACGGGGTCGAGAAAACATTCAGTACTTC	CASSPRGRGRENIQYF	TRBV5-6	.	many	TRBJ2-4
TGCAGCACCGGGACTAGCGGGAGAGAGACCCAGTACTTC	CSTGTSGRETQYF	TRBV29-1	TRBD2	.	TRBJ2-5
TGTGCCAGCAGCTCCAGCGAGGTTTTAGTGGCAGATACGCAGTATTTT	CASSSSEVLVADTQYF	TRBV9	.	once	TRBJ2-3
TGTGCCAGCAGTTCGCCGAAACAGGGGGCCGGAGAGACCCAGTACTTC	CASSSPKQGAGETQYF	TRBV7-2	TRBD1	few	TRBJ2-5
TGTGCCAGCAGCCAAGGGGACAGGGAGTTGTCTGGGGCCAACGTCCTGACTTTC	CASSQGDRELSGANVLTF	TRBV14	TRBD1	few	TRBJ2-6
TGTGCCAGCAGCTTAGCTGGCGGGACAAGGAATTCACCCCTCCACTTT	CASSLAGGTRNSPLHF	TRBV7-9	.	.	TRBJ1-6
TGCGCCAGCAGCTTAGCCAGGGAGGGCTCCTACGAGCAGTACTTC	CASSLAREGSYEQYF	TRBV5-1	TRBD2	.	TRBJ2-7
TGTGCCAGCAGCTTAGGGGTCCTAAGCACAGATACGCAGTATTTT	CASSLGVLSTDTQYF	TRBV11-2	.	few	TRBJ2-3
TGTGCCACCAGTGATCGTCCAGCTTACTCTAGCACAGATACGCAGTATTTT	CATSDRPAYSSTDTQYF	TRBV24-1	.	few	TRBJ2-3
TGTGCCAGCAGTTTCCTCGAGGACGGCGTCCTGACTTTC	CASSFLEDGVLTF	TRBV12-3/TRBV12-4	.	.	TRBJ2-6
TGTGCCAGCAGGAGGGACGGGAACACCGGGGAGCTGTTTTTT	CASRRDGNTGELFF	TRBV7-2	.	.	TRBJ2-2
TGCGCCAGCAGCCAAGAGGGGTGGGGTGGCTACACCTTC	CASSQEGWGGYTF	TRBV4-3	.	few	TRBJ1-2
TGCAGTGCTTTAGGGGGGCCGTCACCGGTCACAGATACGCAGTATTTT	CSALGGPSPVTDTQYF	TRBV20-1	.	.	TRBJ2-3
TGTGCCAGCAGCTTAGTCGCTGTGACCTCCCGGAACACTGAAGCTTTCTTT	CASSLVAVTSRNTEAFF	TRBV7-9	.	.	TRBJ1-1
TGCAGTGCGATATCGGACAGCCGGAGCTCCTACGAGCAGTACTTC	CSAISDSRSSYEQYF	TRBV20-1	.	.	TRBJ2-7
TGCGCCAGCAGCTTGGGTGGGGGGCGAACTGAAGCTTTCTTT	CASSLGGGRTEAFF	TRBV5-1	.	many	TRBJ1-1
TGTGCCAGCAGTGAAGCGGAAGATACGCAGTATTTT	CASSEAEDTQYF	TRBV2	.	.	TRBJ2-3
TGTGCCAGCAGCGCGGCGGGACTTTCTAACTATGGCTACACCTTC	CASSAAGLSNYGYTF	TRBV9	.	.	TRBJ1-2
TGTGCCAGCAGCCAGGCTGGTGGCTACACCTTC	CASSQAGGYTF	TRBV3-1	.	.	TRBJ1-2
TGTGCCAGCAGCTCCCTCGAGGAGACCCAGTACTTC	CASSSLEETQYF	TRBV7-9	.	.	TRBJ2-5
TGTGCCAGCAGTGTAAGGCAGAACTCCTACGAGCAGTACTTC	CASSVRQNSYEQYF	TRBV27	.	.	TRBJ2-7
TGTGCCAGCAGCGATTACAGGGGGTTAGCCTCCTACGAGCAGTACTTC	CASSDYRGLASYEQYF	TRBV6-4	TRBD1	.	TRBJ2-7
TGTGCCAGCAGCTTTCCCACAGGGATTCGCTACGAGCAGTACTTC	CASSFPTGIRYEQYF	TRBV7-6	.	.	TRBJ2-7
TGCAGTGCTAGAGAGCCGGGCTACACCTTC	CSAREPGYTF	TRBV20-1	.	.	TRBJ1-2
TGTGCCAGCAGGCGGGGGGGGGCAGACTACAATGAGCAGTTCTTC	CASRRGGADYNEQFF	TRBV28	TRBD2	.	TRBJ2-1
TGTGCCAGCAGCCCTGGATTGGACAGGTCCTACAATGAGCAGTTCTTC	CASSPGLDRSYNEQFF	TRBV6-6	TRBD1	.	TRBJ2-1
TGTGCCAGCAGTTACGCTGTGCTTAACTATGGCTACACCTTC	CASSYAVLNYGYTF	TRBV6-5	.	.	TRBJ1-2
TGCAGTGCTAGAGATGGAGAGACAGGGCGTTTATTGACAGATACGCAGTATTTT	CSARDGETGRLLTDTQYF	TRBV20-1	TRBD1	.	TRBJ2-3
TGTGCCAGCAGCTTGGCAGGTCGGGGCTCGCGGGAAAAACTGTTTTTT	CASSLAGRGSREKLFF	TRBV5-6	.	.	TRBJ1-4